What follows are 32 T cell receptor beta chains derived from one specimen sequenced in a study of T cell changes during pregnancy in multiple sclerosis. TCRdb's copy holds only in-frame clones and misses some; the assay was immunoSEQ multiplex PCR. The table has 40,000 to 55,000 clones, approximately 90% seen once. The input for sequencing was CD8+ T cells from peripheral blood mononuclear cells, taken in the second trimester of pregnancy. The receptors derive from a female donor with multiple sclerosis, enrolled in a pregnancy study.

A note on this clone: The germline gene is not matched at one end of the junction; a read error may be the cause. In the same sample, other DNA sequences code for this CDR3. This chain links TRBV5-1 with TRBJ2-6; D is perhaps TRBD1 (6 bases). The CDR3 consists of 17 residues. Germline loops: CDR1 SGHRS, CDR2 YFSETQ. The CDR3 is CASSLLGGLSGANVLTF. The DNA for the CDR3 is TGCGCCAGCAGCTTGTTAGGGGGTCTGTCTGGGGCCAATGTCCTGACTTTC.

The rearrangement joins TRBV7-8 to TRBJ1-5; 8 positions match TRBD1. Germline V CDR1 and CDR2: SGHVS, FQNEAQ. This CDR3 comprises 15 residues. Trimming cost V 1 base and J 3 bases; bases outside gene matches: 2. CDR3 residues: CASSLGRGPNQPQHF. Written as DNA, the CDR3 is TGTGCCAGCAGCTTAGGCAGGGGGCCCAATCAGCCCCAGCATTTT.

The chain combines TRBV7-9 with TRBJ1-6; D remains ambiguous. The CDR3 contains 15 residues. Germline assignment: CDR1 SEHNR and CDR2 FQNEAQ (reference sequence). The V gene lost 5 bases and the J gene lost 3 bases, with 11 bases spanning the gap. CDR3 sequence reads: CASSAPGVYNSPLHF. The CDR3 DNA follows: TGTGCCAGCAGCGCCCCGGGAGTCTATAATTCACCCCTCCACTTT.

This clone was picked up one time. The V call is TRBV6-1, the J call TRBJ2-3; 9 bases map to TRBD2. The germline gives CDR1 MNHNS, CDR2 SASEGT. The CDR3 runs 14 residues. V lost 5 bases, J lost 5 bases, and 5 bases stayed unmatched. The CDR3, as DNA: TGTGCCAGCAGTTATAGCGGGGGTCAAGATACGCAGTATTTT. It specifies CASSYSGGQDTQYF.

The V gene is TRBV19, the J gene TRBJ1-4; TRBD1 aligns across 8 bases. The germline V gene has CDR1 LNHDA and CDR2 SQIVND (reference sequence). This CDR3 has 16 amino acids. The V and J ends lost 3 bases and 7 bases, in that order; junction bases with no gene match: 10. The CDR3 DNA sequence: TGTGCCAGTAGTATGGGGTCCGGGACAGGCCCTGAAAAACTGTTTTTT. It encodes CASSMGSGTGPEKLFF.

The gene calls are TRBV5-4 and TRBJ2-7; TRBD1 aligns across 10 bases. Unmatched junction bases numbered 3, after V lost 2 bases and J lost 1 base. The CDR3 consists of 15 residues. CDR1 is SGHNT, CDR2 YYREEE, per germline (reference sequence). The CDR3 nucleotides are TGTGCCAGCAGCTTAGGACAGGGGGGGTCCTACGAGCAGTACTTC. It encodes CASSLGQGGSYEQYF.

V and J are TRBV6-5 and TRBJ2-1, with 8 bases aligning to TRBD1. V trimming: 0 bases; J trimming: 5 bases; junction bases outside the gene matches: 3. There are 15 residues in the CDR3. Germline CDR1 MNHEY, CDR2 SVGAGI. CDR3 amino acids: CASSYSRQGNNEQFF. The CDR3 nucleotides read TGTGCCAGCAGTTACTCGAGACAGGGGAACAATGAGCAGTTCTTC.

The CDR3 DNA is TGTGCCAGCGCCGGGGGGGCCTCAGATACGCAGTATTTT. It encodes CASAGGASDTQYF. The genes are TRBV6-6 and TRBJ2-3, with 8 bases fitting TRBD2. Germline V CDR1 and CDR2: MNHNY, SVGAGI (reference sequence). CDR3 size: 13 residues. The V gene end was trimmed by 8 bases and the J gene end by 4 bases; junction bases not matched to a gene: 5.

The chain uses TRBV5-4 and TRBJ1-1, with D unresolved. The ends were cut back, 4 bases at V and 1 base at J, with 11 bases in the middle. The germline gives CDR1 SGHNT, CDR2 YYREEE (reference sequence). There are 14 residues in the CDR3. CDR3 in amino acids: CASSPTPANTEAFF. CDR3 in DNA: TGTGCCAGCAGCCCAACACCCGCGAACACTGAAGCTTTCTTT.

The chain employs TRBV5-6 and TRBJ2-1, with a tentative D call TRBD2 (7 bases). Germline-derived CDR1 and CDR2 are SGHDT and YYEEEE. The CDR3 extends over 15 amino acids. Deletions cut 0 bases from V and 2 bases from J, with 9 bases between. The CDR3 nucleotides are TGTGCCAGCAGCTTGGGGGGGGGCGCCTACAATGAGCAGTTCTTC. Protein product: CASSLGGGAYNEQFF. Variable domain in full (rest from reference TRBV5-6 and TRBJ2-1): DAGVTQSPTHLIKTRGQQVTLRCSPKSGHDTVSWYQQALGQGPQFIFQYYEEEERQRGNFPDRFSGHQFPNYSSELNVNALLLGDSALYLCASSLGGGAYNEQFFGPGTRLTVL.

CDR3 protein: CASSEAGRGNYGYTF. For the CDR3, the DNA is TGTGCCAGCAGTGAAGCGGGGAGAGGTAACTATGGCTACACCTTC. The gene calls are TRBV6-1 and TRBJ1-2; D unclear. The CDR3 extends over 15 amino acids. In germline, CDR1 is MNHNS, CDR2 SASEGT. Trimming left V 0 bases short and J 1 base short, with 9 bases between.

The chain couples TRBV7-3 to TRBJ2-5; D is possibly TRBD2 (6 bases). The CDR3 length is 14 residues. The germline V and J ends were trimmed by 7 bases and 1 base, with 13 bases remaining between them. CDR1 is SGHTA, CDR2 FQGTGA, per germline. CDR3 in amino acids: CASNMGGSQETQYF. Here the CDR3 DNA reads TGTGCCAGCAATATGGGGGGATCCCAAGAGACCCAGTACTTC.

The CDR3 spells CASSPRDRLNYGYTF. DNA of the CDR3: TGTGCCAGCAGTCCCCGGGACAGACTCAATTATGGCTACACCTTC. The chain is built from TRBV27 and TRBJ1-2; 7 bases align to TRBD1. The J segment lost 5 bases and the V segment lost 5 bases, leaving 11 bases of the junction unmatched. The CDR3 loop spans 15 amino acids. Germline CDR1 and CDR2: MNHEY and SMNVEV (reference sequence).

To note about this clone: The sample has other DNA sequences that encode this CDR3 too. The rearrangement uses TRBV6-4 and TRBJ2-3; D unclear. The V gene lost 2 bases and the J gene lost 2 bases, with 8 bases spanning the gap. The CDR3 consists of 14 residues. Germline lookup yields CDR1 MRHNA and CDR2 SNTAGT. The CDR3 spells CASSDGRDTDTQYF. The CDR3 DNA reads as TGTGCCAGCAGTGACGGGCGTGACACAGATACGCAGTATTTT.

The CDR3 spells CASSESGTSGVYSYEQYF. In DNA form, the CDR3 reads TGTGCCAGCAGCGAAAGCGGGACTAGCGGGGTCTACTCCTACGAGCAGTACTTC. This rearrangement joins TRBV9 to TRBJ2-7; 13 bases align to TRBD2. The CDR3 length is 18 residues. The ends lost 3 bases at V and 0 bases at J; junction bases unmatched: 9. From germline, CDR1 is SGDLS and CDR2 YYNGEE.

The chain couples TRBV7-2 to TRBJ1-1; 10 bases line up with TRBD1. The germline V gene has CDR1 SGHTA and CDR2 FQGNSA. CDR3 size: 17 residues. V trimming: 4 bases; J trimming: 4 bases; junction bases outside the gene matches: 12. The CDR3 DNA follows: TGTGCCAGCAGCTGGCCGGGACAGGGGATCGAGGGCACTGAAGCTTTCTTT. Amino acids: CASSWPGQGIEGTEAFF. The whole variable domain, remainder taken from reference TRBV7-2 and TRBJ1-1, is GAGVSQSPSNKVTEKGKDVELRCDPISGHTALYWYRQSLGQGLEFLIYFQGNSAPDKSGLPSDRFSAERTGGSVSTLTIQRTQQEDSAVYLCASSWPGQGIEGTEAFFGQGTRLTVV.

The chain joins TRBV5-1 to TRBJ1-2, with D unresolved. The V end lost 0 bases, the J end lost 6 bases, and 15 bases lay between the germline ends. CDR1 and CDR2 from the germline V gene are SGHRS and YFSETQ. This CDR3 is 15 amino acids long. CDR3 loop: CASSLDDGWANGYTF. The DNA of the CDR3 is TGCGCCAGCAGCTTGGACGACGGCTGGGCCAATGGCTACACCTTC. The whole variable domain, filled in from reference TRBV5-1 and TRBJ1-2, reads KAGVTQTPRYLIKTRGQQVTLSCSPISGHRSVSWYQQTPGQGLQFLFEYFSETQRNKGNFPGRFSGRQFSNSRSEMNVSTLELGDSALYLCASSLDDGWANGYTFGSGTRLTVV.

V and J are TRBV9 and TRBJ2-5, with TRBD2 identical over 12 bases. Unmatched junction bases numbered 7, after V lost 0 bases and J lost 4 bases. The CDR3 has 17 residues. CDR1 SGDLS and CDR2 YYNGEE come from the germline V gene. CDR3 nucleotides: TGTGCCAGCAGCGTAGGAGACCTAGCGGGGGGGGGAGAGACCCAGTACTTC. It codes for CASSVGDLAGGGETQYF. The variable domain in full, with the rest retrieved from reference TRBV9 and TRBJ2-5, is DSGVTQTPKHLITATGQRVTLRCSPRSGDLSVYWYQQSLDQGLQFLIQYYNGEERAKGNILERFSAQQFPDLHSELNLSSLELGDSALYFCASSVGDLAGGGETQYFGPGTRLLVL.

Written as DNA, the CDR3 is TGTGCCAGCAGCCCCCAATTATCCGGGGGGCGGAGCACAGATACGCAGTATTTT. It is translated as CASSPQLSGGRSTDTQYF. This chain links TRBV9 with TRBJ2-3, with D possibly being TRBD2 (7 bases). CDR3 length: 18 amino acids. V lost 4 bases to trimming and J lost 0 bases, with 21 bases between them. In germline, CDR1 is SGDLS, CDR2 YYNGEE.

The chain joins TRBV7-2 to TRBJ2-5; 7 bases are a match to TRBD1. CDR3 length: 16 amino acids. Looked up from germline, CDR1 is SGHTA and CDR2 is FQGNSA. After removal of 5 bases from V and 4 bases from J, the junction contained 13 bases not matched to a gene. The CDR3 DNA sequence: TGTGCCAGCAGCCCCCTCCGAGGGGGCGCAGGAGAGACCCAGTACTTC. Translation gives CASSPLRGGAGETQYF.

This chain joins TRBV4-1 and TRBJ2-5, with a possible D match to TRBD1 (6 bases). V was clipped by 4 bases and J by 7 bases, with 16 bases between them. The CDR3 length is 14 residues. The germline CDR1 and CDR2 sequences are MGHRA and YSYEKL. In DNA form, the CDR3 reads TGCGCCAGCAGCCCATCCGGACAGTTCGGGACCCAGTACTTC. It yields the protein CASSPSGQFGTQYF.

V usage is TRBV6-1 and J usage is TRBJ2-3; possible D gene TRBD2, 5 bases. The CDR3 is 18 amino acids. Between the trimmed V and J ends, which lost 1 base and 1 base, there was a span of 18 bases. In germline, CDR1 is MNHNS, CDR2 SASEGT. The CDR3 nucleotides read TGTGCCAGCAGTGAAGACGGGGAACTGGTATGGGGCACAGATACGCAGTATTTT. It is translated as CASSEDGELVWGTDTQYF.

In this sample, this clone turned up once. The chain couples TRBV7-9 to TRBJ1-2, with 7 bases fitting TRBD1. The CDR3 length is 14 residues. V shed 1 base and J 8 bases; nucleotides not matched to a gene: 7. Germline CDR1 reads SEHNR; CDR2 reads FQNEAQ (reference sequence). The CDR3 is CASSLGGTVEGYTF. In DNA form, the CDR3 reads TGTGCCAGCAGCTTAGGGGGGACAGTGGAGGGCTACACCTTC.

The genes are TRBV4-2 and TRBJ2-7, with TRBD2 matching over 8 bases. V lost 1 base, J lost 2 bases, and 4 bases stayed unmatched. CDR3 length: 15 residues. CDR1 is LGHNA, CDR2 YNFKEQ, per germline. The CDR3 here is CASSQGDGGAYEQYF. The CDR3 DNA reads as TGTGCCAGCAGCCAAGGTGACGGGGGGGCCTACGAGCAGTACTTC.

The chain couples TRBV7-6 to TRBJ2-2; 9 bases fit TRBD2. Unmatched junction bases numbered 4, after V lost 2 bases and J lost 3 bases. The V gene's germline CDR1 is SGHVS and CDR2 FNYEAQ. This CDR3 has 16 residues. The CDR3 is CASSLLASGDTGELFF. The CDR3, as DNA: TGTGCCAGCAGCTTACTCGCTAGCGGGGACACCGGGGAGCTGTTTTTT.

This clone was found once. The CDR3 coding sequence is TGTGCCAGCAGCCAGGGGACAGGGACCTCTGGGGCCAACGTCCTGACTTTC. It encodes CASSQGTGTSGANVLTF. The rearrangement uses TRBV4-2 and TRBJ2-6; 9 bases match TRBD1. V lost 3 bases, J lost 0 bases, and 3 bases stayed unmatched. Per germline, CDR1 LGHNA and CDR2 YNFKEQ. This CDR3 comprises 17 residues.

Written as DNA, the CDR3 is TGCGCCAGCAGCGAGGGACAGGGATTTGGCGGGGAGCTGTTTTTT. It is translated as CASSEGQGFGGELFF. The J gene is TRBJ2-2, the V gene TRBV4-3; 9 positions agree with TRBD1. CDR1 LGHNA and CDR2 YSLEER come from the germline V gene. This CDR3 is built from 15 residues. The ends lost 5 bases at V and 7 bases at J; junction bases unmatched: 8.

This clone has more than one count but fewer than ten. CDR3 in DNA: TGCGCCAGCAGCCAGACCACCAGGATCCTGGGGAACACTGAAGCTTTCTTT. Its protein is CASSQTTRILGNTEAFF. J is TRBJ1-1 and V is TRBV4-3, with D unclear. Germline assignment: CDR1 LGHNA and CDR2 YSLEER. V dropped 3 bases and J dropped 1 base, with 18 bases sitting between them. This CDR3 is built from 17 residues.

The CDR3: CASSQGQNYEQYF. CDR3 coding DNA: TGCGCCAGCAGCCAAGGACAGAACTACGAGCAGTACTTC. V usage is TRBV4-1 and J usage is TRBJ2-7; tentative D call: TRBD1 (5 bases). This CDR3 comprises 13 residues. Germline-derived CDR1 and CDR2 are MGHRA and YSYEKL. Trimming stripped 1 base from V and 3 bases from J, with 7 bases between.

The chain employs TRBV6-5 and TRBJ1-2; 11 positions agree with TRBD1. The CDR3 has 15 residues. CDR1 and CDR2 (germline): MNHEY, SVGAGI. The V gene end was trimmed by 3 bases and the J gene end by 8 bases; junction bases not matched to a gene: 8. The CDR3 sequence is CASSYRDRGFTGYTF. The DNA of the CDR3 is TGTGCCAGCAGTTATCGGGACAGGGGGTTTACGGGCTACACCTTC.

This chain uses TRBV2 with TRBJ2-7; TRBD2 matches 7 bases. Germline CDR1 is SNHLY and CDR2 is FYNNEI. The CDR3 spans 13 residues. Trimming removed 4 bases from V and 0 bases from J; junction bases left unmatched: 0. The CDR3 loop reads CASSGTSSYEQYF. As DNA, the CDR3 is TGTGCCAGCAGTGGGACTAGCTCCTACGAGCAGTACTTC.

CDR3 in amino acids: CASSLWGTSGDPQETQYF. DNA for the CDR3: TGTGCCAGCAGCTTATGGGGGACTAGCGGCGACCCCCAAGAGACCCAGTACTTC. The chain recombines TRBV7-9 with TRBJ2-5; 11 nucleotides align to TRBD2. The V and J ends lost 2 bases and 1 base, in that order; junction bases with no gene match: 9. Germline V gene sequence: CDR1 SEHNR, CDR2 FQNEAQ (reference sequence). This CDR3 region has 18 residues.